Each of the 22 T cell receptor beta chains below was sequenced from the same sample in a study of blood T cell repertoires in COVID-19. Sequencing was performed with immunoSEQ multiplex PCR; in TCRdb, only in-frame clones are kept and a portion is missing. The table shows about 47,000 clones, with around 85% occurring only once. Sequencing was done on a sample of peripheral blood. These receptor sequences come from a man aged 50-60 years with acute or convalescent COVID-19.

The rearrangement joins TRBV5-1 to TRBJ1-2; 10 nucleotides line up with TRBD1. Germline V gene data show CDR1 as SGHRS and CDR2 as YFSETQ. This CDR3 is built from 14 residues. V gave up 4 bases and J gave up 3 bases; unmatched junction bases: 3. In DNA, the CDR3 is TGCGCCAGCAGCACGGGGACAGGGGACTATGGCTACACCTTC. This translates into CASSTGTGDYGYTF.

The chain combines TRBV6-2 or TRBV6-3 with TRBJ2-1; a possible D gene is TRBD1 (5 bases). The CDR3 length is 15 residues. The germline V gene has CDR1 MNHEY and CDR2 SVGEGT. V was pared by 0 bases and J by 5 bases, with 11 bases between. The CDR3: CASSYSGRGNNEQFF. The DNA for the CDR3 is TGTGCCAGCAGTTACTCGGGTAGGGGAAACAATGAGCAGTTCTTC.

This clone was seen just once. The genes are TRBV4-1 and TRBJ1-6; 7 nucleotides agree with TRBD1. The CDR3 length is 16 residues. The J segment lost 7 bases and the V segment lost 0 bases, leaving 6 bases of the junction unmatched. Germline CDR1 MGHRA, CDR2 YSYEKL. The CDR3 loop reads CASSQDAQTGNSPLHF. DNA of the CDR3: TGCGCCAGCAGCCAAGATGCGCAGACAGGGAATTCACCCCTCCACTTT.

The V call is TRBV5-1, the J call TRBJ1-6, with TRBD1 as a possible D gene (5 bases). The CDR3 extends over 14 amino acids. V dropped 4 bases and J dropped 7 bases, with 12 bases sitting between them. Germline assignment: CDR1 SGHRS and CDR2 YFSETQ. The CDR3 DNA is TGCGCCAGCAGCCTGGGGGGGGAAAATTCACCCCTCCACTTT. It specifies CASSLGGENSPLHF.

This clone was seen just once. V and J are TRBV6-4 and TRBJ1-5, with TRBD1 identical over 8 bases. CDR3 length: 16 amino acids. The V and J ends lost 3 bases and 2 bases, in that order; junction bases with no gene match: 6. Germline CDR1 MRHNA, CDR2 SNTAGT. The CDR3 region has the DNA TGTGCCAGCAGTGAGACAGGGGAACGGGGCAATCAGCCCCAGCATTTT. Encoded protein: CASSETGERGNQPQHF.

CDR3 protein: CASSVEAGALYEQYF. The CDR3 DNA sequence: TGTGCCAGCAGCGTAGAAGCGGGAGCCCTCTACGAGCAGTACTTC. The chain joins TRBV9 to TRBJ2-7, with 8 bases that match TRBD2. Germline CDR1 SGDLS, CDR2 YYNGEE. This CDR3 contains 15 residues. J lost 3 bases, V lost 0 bases, and 5 bases had no gene match.

The chain links TRBV4-2 to TRBJ2-5; 12 bases line up with TRBD2. CDR3 length: 18 residues. From germline, CDR1 is LGHNA and CDR2 YNFKEQ. V shed 3 bases and J 3 bases; nucleotides not matched to a gene: 11. CDR3 coding DNA: TGTGCCAGCAGCCAGTCCGCCAAATCTAGCGGGGGGGAAGAGACCCAGTACTTC. Its translation: CASSQSAKSSGGEETQYF.

The rearrangement joins TRBV29-1 to TRBJ1-1, with 7 bases that match TRBD1. CDR3 size: 13 residues. Losses at the gene ends were 6 bases for V and 4 bases for J; bases not matched to a gene: 8. Germline V lookup: CDR1 SQVTM, CDR2 ANQGSEA. DNA of the CDR3: TGCAGCGTGTGTCCCTCAGGGGGCACTGAAGCTTTCTTT. Translation: CSVCPSGGTEAFF. The complete variable domain, with remaining parts taken from reference TRBV29-1 and TRBJ1-1, reads SAVISQKPSRDICQRGTSLTIQCQVDSQVTMMFWYRQQPGQSLTLIATANQGSEATYESGFVIDKFPISRPNLTFSTLTVSNMSPEDSSIYLCSVCPSGGTEAFFGQGTRLTVV.

The J gene is TRBJ2-3, the V gene TRBV5-6, with 9 bases fitting TRBD1. V lost 0 bases and J lost 4; bases outside the gene matches: 6. Germline CDR1 is SGHDT and CDR2 is YYEEEE. The CDR3 has 16 residues. CDR3 sequence reads: CASSLEGQGFADTQYF. CDR3 DNA sequence: TGTGCCAGCAGCTTGGAGGGACAGGGTTTCGCAGATACGCAGTATTTT.

This chain uses TRBV5-6 with TRBJ2-7; 10 bases match TRBD1. Germline V lookup: CDR1 SGHDT, CDR2 YYEEEE. Trimming took 3 bases from V and 4 from J; bases not matched to a gene: 7. The CDR3 covers 15 residues. The CDR3 DNA follows: TGTGCCAGCAGCTGGGCCGACAGGGGGCTGTACGAGCAGTACTTC. Encoded protein: CASSWADRGLYEQYF.

This chain's CDR3 is CAISRTEEQYF. Written as DNA, the CDR3 is TGTGCCATCAGTAGGACAGAAGAGCAGTACTTC. The chain is built from TRBV10-3 and TRBJ2-7; D may be TRBD1 (6 bases). Trimming took 5 bases from V and 7 from J, leaving 9 bases between them. The CDR3 consists of 11 residues. Germline V gene lookup returns CDR1 ENHRY and CDR2 SYGVKD.

The rearrangement links TRBV29-1 to TRBJ2-5, with D uncertain. CDR1 and CDR2 from the germline V gene are SQVTM and ANQGSEA. The ends were cut back, 3 bases at V and 1 base at J, with 12 bases in the middle. The CDR3 loop spans 14 amino acids. CDR3 DNA: TGCAGCGTTGAGCCGAATGGGCCCCAAGAGACCCAGTACTTC. This sequence encodes CSVEPNGPQETQYF.

The chain links TRBV27 to TRBJ2-7, with 8 bases aligning to TRBD1. The V gene end was trimmed by 4 bases and the J gene end by 7 bases; junction bases not matched to a gene: 9. The CDR3 spans 14 residues. The V gene's germline CDR1 is MNHEY and CDR2 SMNVEV (reference sequence). CDR3 amino acids: CASSWGDGTGEQYF. CDR3 nucleotides: TGTGCCAGCAGTTGGGGGGATGGGACAGGTGAGCAGTACTTC.

DNA of the CDR3: TGTGCCAGCAGCCATCACCGGGACAGGGGCTATGGCTACACCTTC. This codes for CASSHHRDRGYGYTF. The chain links TRBV3-1 (or the pseudogene TRBV3-2) to TRBJ1-2; 10 nucleotides match TRBD1. The CDR3 is made up of 15 amino acids. V lost 3 bases to trimming and J lost 4 bases; unmatched junction nucleotides: 5. CDR1 and CDR2 from the germline V gene are LGHDT and YNNKEL (reference sequence).

V gene TRBV7-6 combines with J gene TRBJ1-1; D may be TRBD1 (5 bases). The CDR3 sequence is 14 residues long. Germline loops: CDR1 SGHVS, CDR2 FNYEAQ. V lost 3 bases and J 3 bases, leaving 11 bases between the germline ends. The CDR3 region is CASSLALGDTEAFF. The CDR3 DNA reads TGTGCCAGCAGCTTGGCGCTAGGGGACACTGAAGCTTTCTTT.

The chain couples TRBV6-6 to TRBJ2-3; D is perhaps TRBD1 (6 bases). The ends were cut back, 4 bases at V and 4 bases at J, with 12 bases in the middle. From germline, CDR1 is MNHNY and CDR2 SVGAGI (reference sequence). The CDR3 is 14 residues long. The CDR3 reads CASSSTGPPDTQYF. CDR3 DNA sequence: TGTGCCAGCAGTTCAACAGGGCCCCCAGATACGCAGTATTTT.

J is TRBJ2-1 and V is TRBV24-1; TRBD1 matches at 9 bases. The CDR3 consists of 15 residues. The V gene end was trimmed by 6 bases and the J gene end by 5 bases; junction bases not matched to a gene: 7. CDR1 and CDR2 (germline): KGHDR, SFDVKD. This chain's CDR3 is CATSHIQGAHNEQFF. CDR3 coding DNA: TGTGCCACCAGTCATATACAGGGGGCGCACAATGAGCAGTTCTTC.

V usage is TRBV10-2 and J usage is TRBJ2-5, with TRBD2 as a possible D gene (6 bases). The V gene's germline CDR1 is WSHSY and CDR2 SAAADI. The CDR3 sequence is 14 residues long. Trimming left V 4 bases short and J 4 bases short, with 13 bases between. This CDR3 reads CASSGRRDSETQYF. The CDR3 bases are TGCGCCAGCAGTGGCCGCAGGGACTCAGAGACCCAGTACTTC.

This chain joins TRBV6-1 and TRBJ1-1; D remains unclear. The CDR3 runs to 14 residues. V was shortened by 3 bases and J by 3 bases, with 11 bases between the two germline ends. Germline CDR1 reads MNHNS; CDR2 reads SASEGT. The DNA for the CDR3 is TGTGCCAGCAGTGATGGCCGGGAACACACTGAAGCTTTCTTT. Amino acids: CASSDGREHTEAFF.

The V and J genes are TRBV19 and TRBJ2-3; tentatively, D is TRBD1 (5 bases). The CDR3 extends over 14 amino acids. Germline assignment: CDR1 LNHDA and CDR2 SQIVND (reference sequence). The V end was cut by 7 bases, the J end by 1 base, with 12 bases between. The CDR3 bases are TGTGCCAGTACCCCCAGGGAACGCACAGATACGCAGTATTTT. It translates to CASTPRERTDTQYF.

This chain connects TRBV11-2 to TRBJ2-7; 10 nucleotides align to TRBD1. Germline CDR1 SGHAT, CDR2 FQNNGV. With V trimmed by 4 bases and J by 2 bases, 5 bases remained unmatched. The CDR3 consists of 15 residues. The CDR3 sequence is CASSYLGQGAYEQYF. The DNA for the CDR3 is TGTGCCAGCAGCTACCTCGGACAGGGGGCCTACGAGCAGTACTTC.

The chain employs TRBV29-1 and TRBJ2-1, with a tentative D call TRBD2 (5 bases). The CDR3 spans 12 residues. Germline V lookup: CDR1 SQVTM, CDR2 ANQGSEA. V was cut by 1 base and J by 10 bases, with 11 bases left in between. CDR3 residues: CSVEGQRREQFF. In DNA form, the CDR3 reads TGCAGCGTTGAAGGCCAGAGGAGGGAGCAGTTCTTC.